Each of the 15 T cell receptor beta chains below was sequenced from the same sample in a study of human T cells and chemical hapten exposure (dated by TCRdb to about 2021). The method behind the library was RACE. TCRdb records NextSeq 500 as the sequencer. TCRdb reprocessed the public reads (quality trimming at Q25 with fastp, clone calling with MiXCR) and kept in-frame beta chains. A single entry per CDR3 protein holds the most common genes and DNA from its merged rows. Counted in this sample were around 99,000 distinct CDR3 sequences; about a tenth of them appeared once. The ten biggest clones cover about 3% of the sample. Interpreted using the paper, the time point label stands for: patch test 2, 6 weeks after DPC sensitization. The label giving this sample's treatment or condition can be read as: therapeutic diphenylcyclopropenone sensitization with weekly scalp DPC. Sequencing used whole blood, obtained in connection with sensitization to the hapten diphenylcyclopropenone (DPC). Every receptor here comes from a woman in her thirties or forties with alopecia areata. Some clones in this sample may be carry-over from other donors' samples.

CDR3: CAITRGGNQPQHF. The DNA of the CDR3 is TGTGCCATCACCAGGGGCGGTAATCAGCCCCAGCATTTT. The chain employs TRBV10-3 and TRBJ1-5, with D perhaps TRBD1 (6 bases). V lost 7 bases and J 4 bases, leaving 11 bases between the germline ends. Germline CDR1 is ENHRY and CDR2 is SYGVKD. CDR3 size: 13 residues.

This clonotype was found many times. The rearrangement joins TRBV29-1 to TRBJ2-3, with 14 bases aligning to TRBD2. The CDR3 sequence is 16 residues long. The germline CDR1 and CDR2 sequences are SQVTM and ANQGSEA. Trimming took 3 bases from V and 2 from J; bases not matched to a gene: 4. The CDR3 loop is CSVEGLAGADTDTQYF. The CDR3 DNA reads as TGCAGCGTTGAGGGACTAGCGGGGGCCGACACAGATACGCAGTATTTT.

This clonotype was seen more than once but under ten times. The V call is TRBV7-9, the J call TRBJ1-5, with D hard to call. The CDR3 has 14 amino acids. With 7 bases removed from V and 0 bases from J, the gap between germline ends came to 10 bases. Germline V gene data show CDR1 as SEHNR and CDR2 as FQNEAQ (reference sequence). As DNA, the CDR3 is TGTGCCAGCACGACGGCGAGTAGCAATCAGCCCCAGCATTTT. Protein product: CASTTASSNQPQHF. The complete variable domain, with remaining parts taken from reference TRBV7-9 and TRBJ1-5, reads DTGVSQNPRHKITKRGQNVTFRCDPISEHNRLYWYRQTLGQGPEFLTYFQNEAQLEKSRLLSDRFSAERPKGSFSTLEIQRTEQGDSAMYLCASTTASSNQPQHFGDGTRLSIL.

The chain carries TRBV6-2 or TRBV6-3 and TRBJ1-5; D unclear. V lost 6 bases, J lost 6 bases, and 12 bases lay in between. This CDR3 contains 13 residues. Germline CDR1 and CDR2: MNHEY and SVGEGT. CDR3 in amino acids: CASRRQEGQPQHF. The CDR3 coding sequence is TGTGCCAGCAGGAGGCAGGAAGGTCAGCCCCAGCATTTT.

In this sample, this clonotype turned up a few times. This chain joins TRBV6-1 and TRBJ1-2, with a weak D call TRBD1 (6 bases). This CDR3 comprises 17 residues. Trimming removed 0 bases from V and 6 bases from J, with 20 bases in between. Germline loops: CDR1 MNHNS, CDR2 SASEGT. The chain's CDR3 is CASSEAAGGGRSDGYTF. For the CDR3, the DNA is TGTGCCAGCAGTGAAGCTGCGGGTGGGGGGCGTTCGGATGGCTACACCTTC.

There are a few counts of this clonotype. The V call is TRBV12-3 or TRBV12-4, the J call TRBJ1-1; D remains ambiguous. V was trimmed by 5 bases and J by 2 bases, leaving 12 bases between them. CDR3 size: 14 residues. The CDR3 region has the DNA TGTGCCAGCAGTCTTCGCCGGGGTAACACTGAAGCTTTCTTT. Its protein product is CASSLRRGNTEAFF.

Ten or more counts support this clonotype. The chain is built from TRBV18 and TRBJ2-7; D unclear. The CDR3 sequence is 14 residues long. Looked up from germline, CDR1 is KGHSH and CDR2 is LQKENI. V was clipped by 3 bases and J by 4 bases, with 13 bases between them. CDR3 DNA: TGTGCCAGCTCACCTCCCTCTGCAAGATACGAGCAGTACTTC. Amino acid sequence: CASSPPSARYEQYF.

Many counts were recorded for this clonotype. The chain uses TRBV18 and TRBJ1-2; no definite D call. V was cut by 6 bases and J by 4 bases, with 15 bases left in between. The CDR3 extends over 14 amino acids. Germline lookup yields CDR1 KGHSH and CDR2 LQKENI. CDR3 DNA sequence: TGTGCCAGCTCTCCCCAAGGTGTCGGCTATGGCTACACCTTC. It encodes CASSPQGVGYGYTF. The whole variable domain, filled in from reference TRBV18 and TRBJ1-2, reads NAGVMQNPRHLVRRRGQEARLRCSPMKGHSHVYWYRQLPEEGLKFMVYLQKENIIDESGMPKERFSAEFPKEGPSILRIQQVVRGDSAAYFCASSPQGVGYGYTFGSGTRLTVV.

This clonotype came up many times. The chain employs TRBV7-9 and TRBJ2-1; a weak D match, TRBD1 (6 bases). Germline CDR1 SEHNR, CDR2 FQNEAQ (reference sequence). The CDR3 sequence is 12 residues long. The ends were cut back, 5 bases at V and 10 bases at J, with 12 bases in the middle. CDR3 amino acids: CASSGTINEQFF. In DNA form, the CDR3 reads TGTGCCAGCAGCGGGACAATAAACGAGCAGTTCTTC.

This clonotype was picked up many times. This rearrangement joins TRBV7-9 to TRBJ2-7; tentatively, D is TRBD2 (6 bases). Germline V CDR1 and CDR2: SEHNR, FQNEAQ (reference sequence). Trimming cost V 5 bases and J 2 bases, with 10 bases left between them. This CDR3 spans 13 amino acids. CDR3 sequence (DNA): TGTGCCAGCAGCCGGGACTTAACCTACGAGCAGTACTTC. Translated: CASSRDLTYEQYF. The full variable domain, completed using reference TRBV7-9 and TRBJ2-7, is DTGVSQNPRHKITKRGQNVTFRCDPISEHNRLYWYRQTLGQGPEFLTYFQNEAQLEKSRLLSDRFSAERPKGSFSTLEIQRTEQGDSAMYLCASSRDLTYEQYFGPGTRLTVT.

In its sample, this clonotype was seen a few times. This CDR3 is CATSDCPGWYSPLHF. Here the CDR3 DNA reads TGTGCCACCAGTGATTGCCCAGGGTGGTACTCACCCCTCCACTTT. The gene calls are TRBV24-1 and TRBJ1-6; weak D call: TRBD1 (5 bases). Germline V lookup: CDR1 KGHDR, CDR2 SFDVKD. CDR3 length: 15 residues. V was shortened by 2 bases and J by 10 bases, with 14 bases between the two germline ends.

This clonotype was observed many times. J is TRBJ2-7 and V is TRBV6-5; D may be TRBD2 (5 bases). This CDR3 contains 15 residues. V was trimmed by 6 bases and J by 0 bases, leaving 15 bases between them. Per germline, CDR1 MNHEY and CDR2 SVGAGI. The CDR3 region has the DNA TGTGCCAGCAGCCTGGACTCTCCGGGCTCCTACGAGCAGTACTTC. It yields the protein CASSLDSPGSYEQYF.

The rearrangement joins TRBV5-1 to TRBJ2-3; a possible D gene is TRBD2 (6 bases). The CDR3 has 16 amino acids. V was clipped by 4 bases and J by 2 bases, with 17 bases between them. Germline V CDR1 and CDR2: SGHRS, YFSETQ. CDR3 residues: CASSPGSKAYTDTQYF. The CDR3 nucleotides are TGCGCCAGCAGCCCCGGGAGCAAAGCATACACAGATACGCAGTATTTT.

A word on this clonotype: The conserved final phenylalanine or tryptophan is absent from the CDR3, which likely points to a read error. This rearrangement joins TRBV18 to TRBJ1-1; no clear D gene. There are 15 residues in the CDR3. The germline V gene has CDR1 KGHSH and CDR2 LQKENI. Trimming stripped 4 bases from V and 0 bases from J, with 12 bases between. CDR3: CASSRAVGVNTEAFY. The CDR3 region has the DNA TGTGCCAGCTCACGGGCCGTCGGGGTGAACACTGAAGCTTTCTAT.

Ten or more counts support this clonotype. The chain links TRBV5-6 to TRBJ2-3; the match to TRBD2 covers 9 bases. V shed 4 bases and J 0 bases; nucleotides not matched to a gene: 3. This CDR3 contains 15 residues. Germline CDR1 is SGHDT and CDR2 is YYEEEE. The CDR3 sequence is CASSPTSGSTDTQYF. The CDR3 coding sequence is TGTGCCAGCAGCCCAACTAGCGGGAGCACAGATACGCAGTATTTT.